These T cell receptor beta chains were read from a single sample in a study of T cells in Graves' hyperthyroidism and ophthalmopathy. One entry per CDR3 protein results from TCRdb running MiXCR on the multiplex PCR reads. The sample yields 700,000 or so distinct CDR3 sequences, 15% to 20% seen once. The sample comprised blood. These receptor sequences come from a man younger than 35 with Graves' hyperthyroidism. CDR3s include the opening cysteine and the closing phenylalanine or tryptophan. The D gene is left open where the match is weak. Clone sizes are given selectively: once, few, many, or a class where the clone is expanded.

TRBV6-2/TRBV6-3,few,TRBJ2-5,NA,CASNLEGSSQETQYF,TGTGCCAGCAACCTGGAGGGAAGTTCCCAAGAGACCCAGTACTTC
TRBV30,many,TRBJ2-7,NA,CAWSVPGELYEQYF,TGTGCCTGGAGTGTCCCGGGGGAGCTCTACGAGCAGTACTTC
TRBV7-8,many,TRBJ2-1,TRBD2,CASSLAPGGSSYNEQFF,TGTGCCAGCAGCTTAGCGCCCGGCGGGAGCTCCTACAATGAGCAGTTCTTC
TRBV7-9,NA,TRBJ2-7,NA,CASSSRGMEQYF,TGTGCCAGCAGCTCCCGGGGAATGGAGCAGTACTTC
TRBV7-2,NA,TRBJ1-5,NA,CASSLGGRSAQPQHF,TGTGCCAGCAGCTTAGGTGGCAGAAGTGCTCAGCCCCAGCATTTT
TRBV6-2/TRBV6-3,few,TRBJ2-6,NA,CASSYRTVPSGANVLTF,TGTGCCAGCAGTTACCGGACGGTTCCCTCTGGGGCCAACGTCCTGACTTTC
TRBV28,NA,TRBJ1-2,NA,CASRGLNYGYTF,TGTGCCAGCAGAGGCCTTAACTATGGCTACACCTTC
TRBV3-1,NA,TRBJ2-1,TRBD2,CANSQDRGTSALDEQFF,TGTGCCAACAGCCAAGATCGGGGGACTAGCGCCCTAGATGAGCAGTTCTTC
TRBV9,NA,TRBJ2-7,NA,CASSTTSTSYAIYEQYF,TGTGCCAGCAGCACAACCTCGACCAGCTATGCCATATACGAGCAGTACTTC
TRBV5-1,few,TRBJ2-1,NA,CASSLALGPPSYNEQFF,TGCGCCAGCAGCTTGGCCTTAGGCCCCCCCTCCTACAATGAGCAGTTCTTC
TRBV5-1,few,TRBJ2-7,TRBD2,CASQQRTSGRMTYEQYF,TGCGCCAGTCAACAACGGACTAGCGGGAGGATGACCTACGAGCAGTACTTC
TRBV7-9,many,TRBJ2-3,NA,CASSLPAGGTDTQYF,TGTGCCAGCAGCTTACCCGCCGGGGGCACAGATACGCAGTATTTT
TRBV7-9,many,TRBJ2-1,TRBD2,CASSFGTSGMGEQFF,TGTGCCAGCAGCTTCGGGACTAGCGGGATGGGTGAGCAGTTCTTC
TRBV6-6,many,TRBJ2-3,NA,CASSYRGAGTDTQYF,TGTGCCAGCAGTTACCGGGGGGCTGGCACAGATACGCAGTATTTT
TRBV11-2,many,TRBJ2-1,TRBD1,CASSNQQGDNEQFF,TGTGCCAGCAGCAATCAACAGGGGGACAATGAGCAGTTCTTC
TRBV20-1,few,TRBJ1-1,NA,CSAAYEGKGPRVETEAFF,TGCAGTGCCGCCTATGAGGGCAAGGGTCCTCGGGTTGAGACTGAAGCTTTCTTT
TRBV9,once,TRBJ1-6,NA,CASSVEGQGGTLHF,TGTGCCAGCAGCGTAGAAGGGCAGGGTGGGACCCTCCACTTT
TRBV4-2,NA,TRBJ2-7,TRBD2,CASGSPGLAASYEQYF,TGTGCCAGCGGTTCTCCGGGACTAGCGGCTTCCTACGAGCAGTACTTC
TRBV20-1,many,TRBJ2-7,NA,CSAIDRLNSYEQYF,TGCAGTGCAATTGACAGGTTGAACTCCTACGAGCAGTACTTC
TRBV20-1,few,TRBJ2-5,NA,CSAYGTVQETQYF,TGCAGTGCTTATGGGACTGTACAAGAGACCCAGTACTTC
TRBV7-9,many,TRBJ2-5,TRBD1,CASSRDRGRQETQYF,TGTGCCAGCAGCCGGGACAGGGGGCGCCAAGAGACCCAGTACTTC
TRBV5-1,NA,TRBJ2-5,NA,CASSEGQGWMWYF,TGCGCCAGCAGCGAGGGGCAGGGGTGGATGTGGTACTTC
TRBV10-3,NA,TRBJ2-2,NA,CAISAGTRNTGELFF,TGTGCCATCAGTGCCGGGACACGGAACACCGGGGAGCTGTTTTTT
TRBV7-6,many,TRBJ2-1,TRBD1,CASSLLGQDNEQFF,TGTGCCAGCAGCTTACTCGGACAGGATAATGAGCAGTTCTTC
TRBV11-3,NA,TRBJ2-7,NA,CASSRRGSYEQYF,TGTGCCAGCAGCCGACGAGGATCCTACGAGCAGTACTTC
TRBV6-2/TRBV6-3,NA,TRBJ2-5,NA,CASNIFWTSGRPETQYF,NA
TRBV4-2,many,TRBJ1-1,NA,CASSQDPRANTEAFF,TGTGCCAGCAGCCAAGATCCTAGGGCGAACACTGAAGCTTTCTTT
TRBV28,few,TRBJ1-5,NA,CASTSIDSNQPQHF,TGTGCCAGCACTTCTATAGATAGCAATCAGCCCCAGCATTTT
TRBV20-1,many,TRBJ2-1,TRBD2,CSAGYSGTSGSSDEQFF,TGCAGTGCTGGCTACTCCGGGACTAGCGGGAGCAGCGATGAGCAGTTCTTC
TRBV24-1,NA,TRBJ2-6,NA,CATSASRRQSGANVLTF,TGTGCCACCAGTGCCTCGAGGAGGCAGTCTGGGGCCAACGTCCTGACTTTC
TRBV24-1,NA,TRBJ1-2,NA,CATSAEEGGYTF,TGTGCCACCAGTGCGGAGGAGGGCGGCTACACCTTC
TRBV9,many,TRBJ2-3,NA,CASSVLATDTQYF,TGTGCCAGCAGCGTGCTAGCAACAGATACGCAGTATTTT
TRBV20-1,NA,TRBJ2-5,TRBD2,CSAPTSGEETQYF,TGCAGTGCTCCCACTAGCGGAGAAGAGACCCAGTACTTC
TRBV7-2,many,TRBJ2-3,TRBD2,CASSLGSGRAGDTQYF,TGTGCCAGCAGCTTAGGAAGCGGGAGGGCCGGGGATACGCAGTATTTT
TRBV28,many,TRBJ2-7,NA,CASSLGRVHSYEQYF,TGTGCCAGCAGTTTAGGTCGGGTCCACTCCTACGAGCAGTACTTC
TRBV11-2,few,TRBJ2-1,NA,CASSPAGTKYNEQFF,TGTGCCAGCAGCCCAGCTGGGACAAAATACAATGAGCAGTTCTTC
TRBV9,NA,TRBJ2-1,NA,CASSGRREGNEQFF,TGTGCCAGCAGCGGGCGGCGGGAAGGCAATGAGCAGTTCTTC
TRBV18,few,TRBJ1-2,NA,CASSPRAGEDYGYTF,TGTGCCAGCTCACCACGGGCAGGAGAGGACTATGGCTACACCTTC
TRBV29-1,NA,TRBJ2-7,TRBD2,CSVRPGLAAEQYF,TGCAGCGTACGTCCGGGACTAGCGGCCGAGCAGTACTTC
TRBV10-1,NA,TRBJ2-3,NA,CASSEWSLASDTQYF,TGCGCCAGCAGTGAGTGGAGTCTAGCGTCAGATACGCAGTATTTT
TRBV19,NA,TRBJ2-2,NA,CASSSQGRSGELFF,TGTGCCAGTAGTAGTCAGGGAAGATCCGGGGAGCTGTTTTTT
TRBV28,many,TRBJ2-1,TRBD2,CASSFSLTSGLYNEQFF,TGTGCCAGCAGTTTCTCACTGACTAGCGGCCTATACAATGAGCAGTTCTTC
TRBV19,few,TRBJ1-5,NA,CASSPPTVKISNQPQHF,TGTGCCAGTAGTCCCCCGACGGTCAAGATTAGCAATCAGCCCCAGCATTTT
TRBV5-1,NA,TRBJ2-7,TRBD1,CASSEDRGLDEQYF,TGCGCCAGCAGCGAGGACAGGGGGCTGGACGAGCAGTACTTC
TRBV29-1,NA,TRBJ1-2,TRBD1,CSVGGTGYRDGYTF,TGCAGCGTCGGGGGGACAGGGTATCGGGATGGCTACACCTTC
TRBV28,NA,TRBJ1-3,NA,CASSFAGYGNTIYF,TGTGCCAGCAGTTTCGCAGGTTATGGAAACACCATATATTTT
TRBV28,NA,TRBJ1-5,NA,CASRDPGTGVWPQHF,TGTGCCAGCAGGGACCCCGGGACCGGGGTTTGGCCCCAGCATTTT
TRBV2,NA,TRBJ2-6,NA,CARRFSSGANVLTF,TGTGCCAGACGGTTCTCCTCTGGGGCCAACGTCCTGACTTTC
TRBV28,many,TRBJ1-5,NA,CASSLSITEYSNQPQHF,TGTGCCAGCAGTTTATCAATTACAGAATATAGCAATCAGCCCCAGCATTTT
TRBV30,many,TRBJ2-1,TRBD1,CAWTLGGVTNEQFF,TGTGCCTGGACCCTAGGGGGCGTTACCAATGAGCAGTTCTTC
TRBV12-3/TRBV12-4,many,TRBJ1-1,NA,CASSFYSKGTEAFF,TGTGCCAGCAGTTTTTACAGTAAGGGCACTGAAGCTTTCTTT
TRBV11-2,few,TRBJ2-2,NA,CATPGGANTGELFF,TGTGCCACCCCAGGGGGGGCGAACACCGGGGAGCTGTTTTTT
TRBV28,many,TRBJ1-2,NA,CASSLQNYGYTF,TGTGCCAGCAGTTTACAGAACTATGGCTACACCTTC
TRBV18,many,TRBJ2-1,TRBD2,CASSPKGRESNEQFF,TGTGCCAGCTCACCAAAGGGGCGGGAGAGCAATGAGCAGTTCTTC
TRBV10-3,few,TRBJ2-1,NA,CASNPGMDNEQFF,TGTGCCTCCAACCCGGGGATGGACAATGAGCAGTTCTTC
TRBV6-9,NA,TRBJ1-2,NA,CASSYRGDGNYGYTF,TGTGCCAGCAGCTACCGAGGGGACGGTAACTATGGCTACACCTTC
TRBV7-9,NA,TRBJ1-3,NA,CASSLAPAPTIYF,TGTGCCAGCAGCCTAGCCCCAGCCCCCACCATATATTTT
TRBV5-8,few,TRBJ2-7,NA,CASSLKSHSSYEQYF,TGTGCCAGCAGCTTGAAGAGTCATAGCTCCTACGAGCAGTACTTC